This T cell receptor beta chain was documented in a study of blood T cell repertoires in COVID-19. Germline values: CDR1 GTSNPN, CDR2 SVGIG (reference sequence). The CDR3 runs to 13 residues. The junction had 4 bases not matched to a gene; V was cut back by 2 bases and J by 6 bases. Authors' analysis steps: From reference gene primer amplification, estimates of nucleated cell counts were derived. Data came from immunoSEQ multiplex PCR; TCRdb stores just in-frame clones and leaves some out. The V and J calls and clone size are taken from that table; D and trimming were inferred from the DNA. The table records about 73,000 clones, over 75% of them present only once.

The sample comprised peripheral blood. The sequence was obtained from a woman aged 18-29 years with acute or convalescent COVID-19. This chain links TRBV30 with TRBJ1-2, with 9 bases matching TRBD1. The CDR3 region has the DNA TGTGCCTGGAGTTGGACAGGGGAAGATGGCTACACCTTC. It yields the protein CAWSWTGEDGYTF.